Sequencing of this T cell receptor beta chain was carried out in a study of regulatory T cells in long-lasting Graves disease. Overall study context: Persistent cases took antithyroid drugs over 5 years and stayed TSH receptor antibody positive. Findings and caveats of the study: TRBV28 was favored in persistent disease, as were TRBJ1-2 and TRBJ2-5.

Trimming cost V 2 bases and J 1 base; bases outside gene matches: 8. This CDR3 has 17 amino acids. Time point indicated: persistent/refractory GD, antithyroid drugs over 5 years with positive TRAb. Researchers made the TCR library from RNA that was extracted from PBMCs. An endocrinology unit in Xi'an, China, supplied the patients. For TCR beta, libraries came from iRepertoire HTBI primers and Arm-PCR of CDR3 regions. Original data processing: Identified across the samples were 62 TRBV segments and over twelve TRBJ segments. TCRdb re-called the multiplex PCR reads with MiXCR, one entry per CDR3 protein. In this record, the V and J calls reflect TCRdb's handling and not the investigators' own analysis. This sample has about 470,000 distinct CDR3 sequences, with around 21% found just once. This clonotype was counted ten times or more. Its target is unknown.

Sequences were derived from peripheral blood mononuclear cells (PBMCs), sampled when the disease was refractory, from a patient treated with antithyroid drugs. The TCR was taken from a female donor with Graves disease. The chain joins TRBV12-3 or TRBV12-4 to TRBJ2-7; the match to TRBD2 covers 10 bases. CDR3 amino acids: CASSLSSGRAGSYEQYF. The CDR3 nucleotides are TGTGCCAGCAGTTTATCGAGCGGGAGGGCCGGTTCCTACGAGCAGTACTTC.